The count of the clone carrying this T cell receptor beta chain is one. Its target is unknown. The record originates from a study of PD-1 blockade in mismatch repair-deficient tumors. The V end was cut by 2 bases, the J end by 4 bases, with 9 bases between. Per the germline V gene, CDR1 is MNHEY and CDR2 is SMNVEV (reference sequence). The CDR3 totals 14 residues. Libraries were prepared by immunoSEQ multiplex PCR; TCRdb keeps only in-frame clonotypes and omits some of them. The table lists roughly 50,000 clones, over 75% of them singletons. Study-wide findings and caveats: Tumor-resident clones, often undetectable pretreatment in blood, expanded then contracted after pembrolizumab.

The input for sequencing was peripheral blood, taken about 4.5 months after starting pembrolizumab. The sequence derives from an adult with mismatch repair-deficient cancer. The chain links TRBV27 to TRBJ1-3; no clear D. CDR3 sequence: CASSLGGLGNTIYF. The CDR3 region has the DNA TGTGCCAGCAGTTTAGGTGGCTTGGGAAACACCATATATTTT.